The rows below give T cell receptor beta chains drawn from one sample of a study of shared clonotypes between healthy human individuals. The assay was immunoSEQ multiplex PCR, and TCRdb's table has in-frame clones only and misses some. The profile shows some 2,500,000 clones, over 85% of them singletons. The sequenced material came from naive CD4+ T cells from PBMCs. The receptors here all came from a man aged 18 to 30 in good health. Some clones in this sample may be carry-over from other donors' samples. Each CDR3 is given with its conserved first and last residue. A D gene is named only where the DNA matches it firmly. Rows give clone size only sometimes, using once, few, many, or a class for an expanded clone.

TGTGCCAGCAATGGACGGAGGATAGAAGGCTACACCTTC	CASNGRRIEGYTF	TRBV2	TRBJ1-2	NA	NA
TGCAGCGTTTTGAGTCTGTGGGGCGCAGGGGCAGATACGCAGTATTTT	CSVLSLWGAGADTQYF	TRBV29-1	TRBJ2-3	NA	NA
TGTGCCAGCAGTTTGCTCCGGGGGGTTGACACTGAAGCTTTCTTT	CASSLLRGVDTEAFF	TRBV27	TRBJ1-1	NA	NA
TGCGCCAGCAGCTTGGGGGGGACCCAAGGCGAGCAGTACTTC	CASSLGGTQGEQYF	TRBV5-1	TRBJ2-7	NA	NA
TGTGCCAGCAGCTCCCCCAGGGGGCAAGGTGGCTACACCTTC	CASSSPRGQGGYTF	TRBV28	TRBJ1-2	NA	TRBD1
TGTGCCAGCAGCCCGGGGACTGGTCGAGAGACCCAGTACTTC	CASSPGTGRETQYF	TRBV7-2	TRBJ2-5	NA	NA
TGTGCCAGCGGGGGCACCAACAGGGATCAGCCCCAGCATTTT	CASGGTNRDQPQHF	TRBV6-6	TRBJ1-5	few	NA
TGTGCCTGGAGTGTACAACGGGGCGGGAATGAAAAACTGTTTTTT	CAWSVQRGGNEKLFF	TRBV30	TRBJ1-4	NA	NA
TGCGCCAGCAGCTTGAAGGGGACACTTCAAGAGACCCAGTACTTC	CASSLKGTLQETQYF	TRBV5-1	TRBJ2-5	NA	NA
TGTGCCAGCCTTACTTGGGACCGAAGCTCCTACGAGCAGTACTTC	CASLTWDRSSYEQYF	TRBV6-1	TRBJ2-7	NA	NA
TGTGCCAGCAGCTTAGCGGGAGGGAGAGATACGCAGTATTTT	CASSLAGGRDTQYF	TRBV7-9	TRBJ2-3	NA	TRBD2
TGTGCCAGCAGCTTGGGGGGAGATAATTCACCCCTCCACTTT	CASSLGGDNSPLHF	TRBV7-9	TRBJ1-6	NA	NA
TGTGCCAGCCGAGACAGGGGGCAAGGTCAGCCCCAGCATTTT	CASRDRGQGQPQHF	TRBV6-5	TRBJ1-5	NA	TRBD1
TGTGCCAGCAGTAAGACAGGGGGCTTTTACGAGCAGTACTTC	CASSKTGGFYEQYF	TRBV6-6	TRBJ2-7	NA	TRBD1
TGTGCCAGCAGTTCAGAGGGGCGGAACTATGGCTACACCTTC	CASSSEGRNYGYTF	TRBV28	TRBJ1-2	NA	NA
TGTGCCAGCAGCGTAGAGGTGACAGGGGTCTATGGCTACACCTTC	CASSVEVTGVYGYTF	TRBV9	TRBJ1-2	NA	TRBD1
TGTGCCAGCAGCATTTCGCGGGCAAACATTCAGTACTTC	CASSISRANIQYF	TRBV28	TRBJ2-4	NA	NA
TGTGCCAGCTCACTTTTCCAGGGGGGTCCAGATACGCAGTATTTT	CASSLFQGGPDTQYF	TRBV18	TRBJ2-3	NA	NA
TGCGCCAGCAGCATCGGGCGGGAAACCTACGAGCAGTACTTC	CASSIGRETYEQYF	TRBV5-1	TRBJ2-7	NA	NA
TGTGCCAGCAGTTCATCTAGCGGGACCTTTTACAATGAGCAGTTCTTC	CASSSSSGTFYNEQFF	TRBV6-5	TRBJ2-1	NA	TRBD2
TGTGCCAGCAGCTCCGAGCCCTCGGGGTACGAGCAGTACTTC	CASSSEPSGYEQYF	TRBV11-2	TRBJ2-7	NA	NA
TGTGCCAGCAGCTCAAAACATACGGGGACTTCCTACAATGAGCAGTTCTTC	CASSSKHTGTSYNEQFF	TRBV11-3	TRBJ2-1	NA	NA
TGTGCCAGCACCCACCAGCCTACGGGGTTTCCCATGAACACTGAAGCTTTCTTT	CASTHQPTGFPMNTEAFF	TRBV25-1	TRBJ1-1	NA	NA
TGTGCCAGCAGTTTAAATGGAGAGACCCAGTACTTC	CASSLNGETQYF	TRBV28	TRBJ2-5	NA	NA
TGTGCCAGCAGCCGGGGACTAGCGGGACTGTACCAAGAGACCCAGTACTTC	CASSRGLAGLYQETQYF	TRBV11-3	TRBJ2-5	NA	TRBD2